The rows below give T cell receptor beta chains drawn from one sample of a study of blood T cell repertoires in COVID-19. The protocol was immunoSEQ multiplex PCR, while the TCRdb copy is restricted to in-frame clones and leaves out a portion. The sample holds around 180,000 clones, approximately 73% seen once. Sequencing was performed on PBMCs or T cells enriched from blood (not recorded which). The receptors here all came from a woman aged 45-65 years with acute COVID-19. CDR3s include the opening cysteine and the closing phenylalanine or tryptophan. A D gene is named only where the DNA matches it firmly. Clone size is not always given. Where it is, it says once, few, many or a class for expanded clones.

D	V	J	size	DNA	CDR3
TRBD2	TRBV7-9	TRBJ2-1	.	TGTGCCAGCAGCTTCACTAGCGGGTATTACAATGAGCAGTTCTTC	CASSFTSGYYNEQFF
TRBD2	TRBV5-8	TRBJ2-3	.	TGTGCCAGCAGCAGTACTAGCGGGGGTACAGATACGCAGTATTTT	CASSSTSGGTDTQYF
TRBD2	TRBV14	TRBJ2-1	.	TGTGCCAGCAGCCAAGCGGGACCCCTAGCGGGGGTCCCCTCACTCAATGAGCAGTTCTTC	CASSQAGPLAGVPSLNEQFF
.	TRBV24-1	TRBJ1-2	.	TGTGCCACGGGGGGGAACTATGGCTACACCTTC	CATGGNYGYTF
.	TRBV5-6	TRBJ2-1	.	TGTGCCAGCAGCCAGGGGACTATTAATGAGCAGTTCTTC	CASSQGTINEQFF
.	TRBV5-6	TRBJ1-2	few	TGTGCCAGCAGCGATCCCGGGGGTATCTATGGCTACACCTTC	CASSDPGGIYGYTF
TRBD1	TRBV7-2	TRBJ2-5	.	TGTGCCAGCAGCTTAGAGCAGGGGGCTCCAGAGACCCAGTACTTC	CASSLEQGAPETQYF
.	TRBV19	TRBJ1-3	.	TGTGCCAGTAGTATGAGCACAGGGAAAGGAAACACCATATATTTT	CASSMSTGKGNTIYF
.	TRBV6-6	TRBJ1-2	few	TGTGCCAGCAGTCTAGAGTCCTCAGGGGCGTCTAACTATGGCTACACCTTC	CASSLESSGASNYGYTF
.	TRBV7-2	TRBJ1-6	.	TGTGCCAGCAGCTTAGTCGCAGGGGCGCGGTCACCCCTCCACTTT	CASSLVAGARSPLHF
.	TRBV27	TRBJ1-1	.	TGTGCCAGCAGTCGAACAGGGAGCGTAAACACTGAAGCTTTCTTT	CASSRTGSVNTEAFF
TRBD2	TRBV4-3	TRBJ2-3	.	TGCGCCAGCAGCCTGGACCCGGGGGGAATCACAGATACGCAGTATTTT	CASSLDPGGITDTQYF
TRBD1	TRBV29-1	TRBJ2-3	.	TGCAGCGTTGAATCTGGGGACAGGGACCCAGATACGCAGTATTTT	CSVESGDRDPDTQYF
.	TRBV13	TRBJ1-2	.	TGTGCCAGCAGCTTAGGGGGGGCGAAGGGCTACACCTTC	CASSLGGAKGYTF
TRBD2	TRBV10-3	TRBJ2-3	.	TGTGCCATCGGTGGTACTAGCGGGGGCCATAGCACAGATACGCAGTATTTT	CAIGGTSGGHSTDTQYF
.	TRBV11-2	TRBJ2-1	.	TGTGCCAGCAGCTTAGAACACAGGCTATACAATGAGCAGTTCTTC	CASSLEHRLYNEQFF
TRBD1	TRBV28	TRBJ1-3	.	TGTGCCAGCAGTGCGACAGGGGGGCTGGGAAACACCATATATTTT	CASSATGGLGNTIYF
TRBD1	TRBV6-5	TRBJ1-6	.	TGTGCCAGCAGCCCGGACAGGCAGGTTTCACCCCTCCACTTT	CASSPDRQVSPLHF
TRBD1	TRBV11-2	TRBJ2-2	once	TGTGCCAGCAGAATGAGGGGACAGGGTATGTCCGGGGAGCTGTTTTTT	CASRMRGQGMSGELFF
TRBD2	TRBV3-1/TRBV3-2	TRBJ2-1	many	TGTGCCAGCAGCCAAGGAACTAGCGGGGGGGCCTACAATGAGCAGTTCTTC	CASSQGTSGGAYNEQFF
.	TRBV5-4	TRBJ1-6	.	TGTGCCAGCAGCTTGGACAGGGCTCTTTCACCCCTCCACTTT	CASSLDRALSPLHF
TRBD1	TRBV7-9	TRBJ1-1	once	TGTGCCAGCAGGTCGGACAGGGAATTTCGCGGCACTGAAGCTTTCTTT	CASRSDREFRGTEAFF
TRBD1	TRBV5-4	TRBJ2-3	.	TGTGCCAGCAGCGGGACGGACAGGGCCCCCTATACGCAGTATTTT	CASSGTDRAPYTQYF
TRBD2	TRBV2	TRBJ2-2	few	TGTGCCAGCCGCGGGGGGGGAACCGGGGAGCTGTTTTTT	CASRGGGTGELFF
TRBD2	TRBV5-1	TRBJ2-5	.	TGCGCCAGCAGCACCCGCGGGACTAGCGGGGGGTACCAAGAGACCCAGTACTTC	CASSTRGTSGGYQETQYF
TRBD1	TRBV7-2	TRBJ1-5	.	TGTGCCAGCAGCTTAGCGGACAGGGGCCGTCAGCCCCAGCATTTT	CASSLADRGRQPQHF
.	TRBV28	TRBJ1-5	.	TGTGCCAGCAGTTTATGGCAGGATCAGCCCCAGCATTTT	CASSLWQDQPQHF
TRBD2	TRBV7-7	TRBJ2-5	.	TGTGCCAGCAGCCCCCGAGCGGGGGGGTTGGAGACCCAGTACTTC	CASSPRAGGLETQYF
TRBD1	TRBV13	TRBJ1-6	many	TGTGCCAGCAGTCACACATCCGGACAGGGGACATTTTCACCCCTCCACTTT	CASSHTSGQGTFSPLHF
.	TRBV2	TRBJ1-3	.	TGTGCCAGCAGTGAAGCCAGCTCTGGAAACACCATATATTTT	CASSEASSGNTIYF
TRBD1	TRBV5-6	TRBJ1-2	.	TGTGCCAGCAGCCCCCCCGGGACAGGGTTCGGCTATGGCTACACCTTC	CASSPPGTGFGYGYTF
TRBD1	TRBV7-2	TRBJ1-5	.	TGTGCCAGCAGCTCGGACAGGGGCAATCAGCCCCAGCATTTT	CASSSDRGNQPQHF
TRBD1	TRBV19	TRBJ1-1	once	TGTGCCAGTAGGGGACAGCTCATTTCGAACACTGAAGCTTTCTTT	CASRGQLISNTEAFF
TRBD2	TRBV29-1	TRBJ2-1	.	TGCAGCGTCGGCAGCGGGGGCAATGAGCAGTTCTTC	CSVGSGGNEQFF
TRBD2	TRBV9	TRBJ2-3	.	TGTGCCAGCAGCGTAGGTGGACTAGCCCTAGATACGCAGTATTTT	CASSVGGLALDTQYF
.	TRBV6-5	TRBJ1-1	.	TGTGCCAGCAGTTACGAGGGTTTGAACACTGAAGCTTTCTTT	CASSYEGLNTEAFF
TRBD1	TRBV5-4	TRBJ1-2	.	TGTGCCAGCAGCCCGACAGGGGGTCGGTCTAACTATGGCTACACCTTC	CASSPTGGRSNYGYTF
TRBD2	TRBV7-3	TRBJ2-3	.	TGTGCCAGCAGCTTAACGCCGGGACTAGCGGGGGCGGTGAGCACAGATACGCAGTATTTT	CASSLTPGLAGAVSTDTQYF
TRBD1	TRBV7-2	TRBJ2-3	.	TGTGCCAGCAGCTTGACAGGGGGCCTTCTCACAGATACGCAGTATTTT	CASSLTGGLLTDTQYF
TRBD1	TRBV4-1	TRBJ2-1	.	TGCGCCAGCAGCCAAGGCCCCAGGGGGACCTACAATGAGCAGTTCTTC	CASSQGPRGTYNEQFF
.	TRBV28	TRBJ1-5	.	TGTGCCAGCAGTTTAGTCGGGCGGGGCAATCAGCCCCAGCATTTT	CASSLVGRGNQPQHF
TRBD1	TRBV3-1/TRBV3-2	TRBJ1-3	.	TGTGCCAGCAGCCAAGATCAAGGGGGGACAGGGAGCTCTGGAAACACCATATATTTT	CASSQDQGGTGSSGNTIYF
TRBD2	TRBV3-1/TRBV3-2	TRBJ2-3	.	TGTGCCAGCAAGAACGGGGGGAAGACAGATACGCAGTATTTT	CASKNGGKTDTQYF
.	TRBV7-8	TRBJ1-4	.	TGTGCCAGCAGCTCCCGCCGCGCACGGGGTAATGAAAAACTGTTTTTT	CASSSRRARGNEKLFF
TRBD1	TRBV10-1	TRBJ1-2	.	TGCGCCAGCAGTGAGGGACAGGGACGGGAAGGCTACACCTTC	CASSEGQGREGYTF